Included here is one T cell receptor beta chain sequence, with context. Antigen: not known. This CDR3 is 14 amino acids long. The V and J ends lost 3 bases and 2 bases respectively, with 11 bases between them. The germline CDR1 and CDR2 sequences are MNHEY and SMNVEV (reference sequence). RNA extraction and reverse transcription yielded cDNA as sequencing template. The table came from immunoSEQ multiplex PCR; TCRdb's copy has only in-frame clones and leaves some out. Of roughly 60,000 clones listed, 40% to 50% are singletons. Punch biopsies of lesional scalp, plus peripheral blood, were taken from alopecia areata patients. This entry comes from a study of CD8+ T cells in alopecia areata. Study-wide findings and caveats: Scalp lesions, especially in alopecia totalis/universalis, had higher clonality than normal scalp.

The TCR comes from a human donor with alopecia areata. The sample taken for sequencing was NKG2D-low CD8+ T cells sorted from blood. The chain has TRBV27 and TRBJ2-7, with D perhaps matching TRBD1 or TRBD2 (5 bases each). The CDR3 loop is CASSLDGTAYEQYF. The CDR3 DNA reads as TGTGCCAGCAGTTTGGACGGGACGGCCTACGAGCAGTACTTC.